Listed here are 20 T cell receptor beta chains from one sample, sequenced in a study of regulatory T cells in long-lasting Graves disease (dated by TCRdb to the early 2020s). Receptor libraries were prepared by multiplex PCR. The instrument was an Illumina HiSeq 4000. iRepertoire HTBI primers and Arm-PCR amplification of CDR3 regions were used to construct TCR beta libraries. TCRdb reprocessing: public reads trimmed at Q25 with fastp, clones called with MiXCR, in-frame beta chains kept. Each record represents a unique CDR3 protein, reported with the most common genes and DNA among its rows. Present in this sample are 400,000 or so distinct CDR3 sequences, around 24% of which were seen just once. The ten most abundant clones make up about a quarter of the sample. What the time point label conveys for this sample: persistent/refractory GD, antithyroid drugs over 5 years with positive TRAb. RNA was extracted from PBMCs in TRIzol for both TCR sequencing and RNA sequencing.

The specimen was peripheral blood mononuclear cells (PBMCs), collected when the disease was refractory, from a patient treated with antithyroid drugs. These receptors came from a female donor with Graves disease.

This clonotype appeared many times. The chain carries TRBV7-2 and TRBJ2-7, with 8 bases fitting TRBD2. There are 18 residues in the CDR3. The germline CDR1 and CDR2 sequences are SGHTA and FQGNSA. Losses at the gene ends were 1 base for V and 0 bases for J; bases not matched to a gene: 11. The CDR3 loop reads CASSLVGLAGTLSYEQYF. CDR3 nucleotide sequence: TGTGCCAGCAGCTTAGTTGGTCTAGCGGGTACCCTCTCCTACGAGCAGTACTTC.

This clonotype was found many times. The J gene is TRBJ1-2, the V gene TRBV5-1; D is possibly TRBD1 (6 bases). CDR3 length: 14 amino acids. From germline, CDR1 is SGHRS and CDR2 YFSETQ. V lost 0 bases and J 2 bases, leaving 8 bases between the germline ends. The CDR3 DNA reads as TGCGCCAGCAGCTTGGAAGGACAGAACTATGGCTACACCTTC. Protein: CASSLEGQNYGYTF.

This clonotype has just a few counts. CDR3 in amino acids: CASSEYQGSGANVLTF. The CDR3 DNA is TGTGCCAGCAGTGAATATCAAGGTTCTGGGGCCAACGTCCTGACTTTC. The V and J genes are TRBV25-1 and TRBJ2-6; no clear D gene. V dropped 0 bases and J dropped 1 base, with 7 bases sitting between them. The germline gives CDR1 MGHDK, CDR2 SYGVNS. This CDR3 spans 16 amino acids.

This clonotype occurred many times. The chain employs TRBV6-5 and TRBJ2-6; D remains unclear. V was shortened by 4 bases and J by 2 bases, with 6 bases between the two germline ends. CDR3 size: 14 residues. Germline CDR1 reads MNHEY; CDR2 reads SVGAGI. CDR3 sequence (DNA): TGTGCCAGCAGTTCCTGGGCTGGGGCCAACGTCCTGACTTTC. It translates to CASSSWAGANVLTF.

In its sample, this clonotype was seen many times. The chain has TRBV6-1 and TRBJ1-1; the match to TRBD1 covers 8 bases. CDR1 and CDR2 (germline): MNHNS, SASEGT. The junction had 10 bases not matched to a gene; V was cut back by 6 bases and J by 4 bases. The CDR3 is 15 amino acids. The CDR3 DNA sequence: TGTGCCAGCAGCGACAGGGGACAAGGGGTCACTGAAGCTTTCTTT. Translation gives CASSDRGQGVTEAFF.

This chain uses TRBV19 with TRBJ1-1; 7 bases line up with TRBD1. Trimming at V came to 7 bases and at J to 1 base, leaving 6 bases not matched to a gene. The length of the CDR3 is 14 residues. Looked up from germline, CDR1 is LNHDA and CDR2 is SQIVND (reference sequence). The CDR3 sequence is CASNPRTGNTEAFF. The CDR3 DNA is TGTGCCAGTAACCCCCGGACAGGGAACACTGAAGCTTTCTTT.

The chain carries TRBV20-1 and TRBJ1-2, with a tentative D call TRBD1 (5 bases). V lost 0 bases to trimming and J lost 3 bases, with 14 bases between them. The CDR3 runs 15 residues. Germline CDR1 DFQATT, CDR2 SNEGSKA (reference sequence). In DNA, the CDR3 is TGCAGTGCTAGAGATTCGCAGGGAACCTACTATGGCTACACCTTC. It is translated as CSARDSQGTYYGYTF.

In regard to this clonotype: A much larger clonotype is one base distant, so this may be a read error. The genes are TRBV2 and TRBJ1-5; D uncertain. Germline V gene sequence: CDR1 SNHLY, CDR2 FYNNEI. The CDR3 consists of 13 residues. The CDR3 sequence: CAGSWQVDQPQHF. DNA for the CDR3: TGTGCCGGCAGTTGGCAGGTCGATCAGCCCCAGCATTTT.

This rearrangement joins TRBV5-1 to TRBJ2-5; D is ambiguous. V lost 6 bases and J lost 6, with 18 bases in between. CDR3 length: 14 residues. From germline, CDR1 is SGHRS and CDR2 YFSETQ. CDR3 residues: CASTSDSNAKTQYF. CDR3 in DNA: TGCGCCAGCACGTCGGATAGTAACGCGAAGACCCAGTACTTC.

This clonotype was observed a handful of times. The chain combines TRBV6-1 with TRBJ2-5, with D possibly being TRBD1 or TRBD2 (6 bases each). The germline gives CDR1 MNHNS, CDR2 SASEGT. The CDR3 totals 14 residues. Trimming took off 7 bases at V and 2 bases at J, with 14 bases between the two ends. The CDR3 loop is CASTRGGGQETQYF. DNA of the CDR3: TGTGCCAGCACCCGCGGAGGGGGGCAAGAGACCCAGTACTTC.

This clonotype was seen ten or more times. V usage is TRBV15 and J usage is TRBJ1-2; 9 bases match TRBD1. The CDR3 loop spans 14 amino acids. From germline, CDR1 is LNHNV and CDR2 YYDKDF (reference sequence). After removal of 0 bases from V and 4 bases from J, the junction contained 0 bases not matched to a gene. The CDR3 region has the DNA TGTGCCACCAGCAGAGAGGGACAGGGCTATGGCTACACCTTC. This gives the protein CATSREGQGYGYTF.

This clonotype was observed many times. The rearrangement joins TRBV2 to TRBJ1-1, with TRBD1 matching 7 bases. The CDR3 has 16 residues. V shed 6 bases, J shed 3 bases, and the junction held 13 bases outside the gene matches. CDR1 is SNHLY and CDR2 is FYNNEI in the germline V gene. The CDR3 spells CASRRPGGLGDTEAFF. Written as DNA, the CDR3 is TGTGCCAGCAGGAGACCAGGGGGACTAGGGGACACTGAAGCTTTCTTT.

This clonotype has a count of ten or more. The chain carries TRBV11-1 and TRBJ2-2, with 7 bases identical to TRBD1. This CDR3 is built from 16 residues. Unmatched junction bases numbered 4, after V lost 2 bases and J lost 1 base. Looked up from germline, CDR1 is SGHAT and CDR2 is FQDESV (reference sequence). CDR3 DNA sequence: TGTGCCAGCAGCTTACGAAACAGGGGGAACACCGGGGAGCTGTTTTTT. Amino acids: CASSLRNRGNTGELFF.

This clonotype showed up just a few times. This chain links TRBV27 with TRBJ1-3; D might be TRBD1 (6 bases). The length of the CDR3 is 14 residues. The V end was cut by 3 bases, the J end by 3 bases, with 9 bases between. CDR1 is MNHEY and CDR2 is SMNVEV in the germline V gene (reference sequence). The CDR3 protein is CASSFRGLGNTIYF. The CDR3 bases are TGTGCCAGCAGTTTCCGGGGGCTTGGAAACACCATATATTTT.

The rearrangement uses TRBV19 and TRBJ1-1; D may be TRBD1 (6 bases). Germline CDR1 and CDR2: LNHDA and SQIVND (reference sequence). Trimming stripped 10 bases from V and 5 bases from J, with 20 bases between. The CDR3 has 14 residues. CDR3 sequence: CATRGGRERTEAFF. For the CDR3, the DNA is TGTGCCACCAGGGGAGGACGGGAGAGGACTGAAGCTTTCTTT.

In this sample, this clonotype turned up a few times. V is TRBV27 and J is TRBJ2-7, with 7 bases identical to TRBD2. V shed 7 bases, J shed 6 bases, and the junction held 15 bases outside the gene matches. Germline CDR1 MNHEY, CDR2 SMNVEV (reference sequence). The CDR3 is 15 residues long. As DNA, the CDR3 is TGTGCCAGCAACTTCTTCCGGACTAGTATAAGCGAGCAGTACTTC. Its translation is CASNFFRTSISEQYF.

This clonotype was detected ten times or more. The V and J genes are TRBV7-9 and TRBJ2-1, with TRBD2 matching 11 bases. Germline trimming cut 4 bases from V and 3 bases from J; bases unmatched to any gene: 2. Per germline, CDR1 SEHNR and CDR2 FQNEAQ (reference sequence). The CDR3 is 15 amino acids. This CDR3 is CASSSGLADYNEQFF. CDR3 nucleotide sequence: TGTGCCAGCAGCTCGGGACTAGCGGACTACAATGAGCAGTTCTTC. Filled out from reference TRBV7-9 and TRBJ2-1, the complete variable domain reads DTGVSQNPRHKITKRGQNVTFRCDPISEHNRLYWYRQTLGQGPEFLTYFQNEAQLEKSRLLSDRFSAERPKGSFSTLEIQRTEQGDSAMYLCASSSGLADYNEQFFGPGTRLTVL.

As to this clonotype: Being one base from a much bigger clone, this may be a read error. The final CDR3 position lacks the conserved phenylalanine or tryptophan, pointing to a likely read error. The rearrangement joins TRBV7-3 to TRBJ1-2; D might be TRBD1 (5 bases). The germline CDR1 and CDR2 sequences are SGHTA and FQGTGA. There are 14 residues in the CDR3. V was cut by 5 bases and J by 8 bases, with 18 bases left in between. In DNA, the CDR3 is TGTGCCAGCAGCCCACAAGCCGGGGCCAGGGGCTACACCCTC. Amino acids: CASSPQAGARGYTL.

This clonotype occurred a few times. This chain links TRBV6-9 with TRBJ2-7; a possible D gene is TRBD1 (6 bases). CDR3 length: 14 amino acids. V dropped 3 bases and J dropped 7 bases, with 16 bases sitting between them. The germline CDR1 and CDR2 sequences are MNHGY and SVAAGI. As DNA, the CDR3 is TGTGCCAGCAGTTACGATCCAGGGGCTGGTGAGCAGTACTTC. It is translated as CASSYDPGAGEQYF.

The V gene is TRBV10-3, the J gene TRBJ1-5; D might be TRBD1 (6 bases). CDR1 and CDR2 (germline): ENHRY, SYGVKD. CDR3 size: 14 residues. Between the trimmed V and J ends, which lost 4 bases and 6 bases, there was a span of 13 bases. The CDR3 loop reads CAISGGGVGQPQHF. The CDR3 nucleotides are TGTGCCATCAGTGGAGGGGGAGTCGGTCAGCCCCAGCATTTT.